This record concerns one TCR beta chain sequence. Its antigen is currently unknown. CDR3 length: 14 residues. Germline CDR1 SEHNR, CDR2 FQNEAQ (reference sequence). Trimming took 2 bases from V and 8 from J, leaving 13 bases between them. These data originate in a study of cytomegalovirus exposure and HLA in healthy donors. PCR amplification relied on 60 Vbeta primers (plus 13 Jbeta primers). Sequenced by immunoSEQ multiplex PCR; TCRdb stores in-frame clones only, minus some. The sample records tens of thousands of clones, approximately 90% being singletons. Overall study findings and caveats: Serostatus for CMV was the only available immune exposure information.

This chain links TRBV7-9 with TRBJ2-4; D gene uncertain. Sample: PBMCs. The origin of this receptor is a young man in good health and CMV-seronegative. The CDR3 region is CASSLWVSGDIQYF. CDR3 DNA: TGTGCCAGCAGCTTATGGGTATCGGGTGACATTCAGTACTTC.